This TCR beta chain was captured by sequencing in a study of cytomegalovirus exposure and HLA in healthy donors listed by TCRdb under 2017. Background for the entire study: An earlier analysis of a few hundred of the donors reported 276 Gb of sequence data and around 110 million unique TCR beta sequences obtained from roughly 170 million T cells. An early release covering 550 to 700 HLA-typed donors comprised about 320 gigabases of sequencing data and tens of millions of unique TCR sequences. Of the roughly 390 genotyped donors, roughly 76% were placed in the genetic ancestry cluster associated with self-reported Caucasian donors. The study aimed to test whether signatures of past pathogen exposure could be identified by cataloging public T cell receptors. The study used immunosequencing to profile the T cell repertoires of approximately 640 subjects and linked those repertoires to cytomegalovirus serostatus. Besides the first cohort of 500 to 700 subjects, a separate validation cohort made up of over a hundred different subjects was used. The study combined high-throughput TCR immunosequencing, statistical association of individual TCRs with disease status, and machine learning to predict cytomegalovirus infection status. A later analysis re-examined previously published TCR beta repertoires from just over 650 donors and added high-resolution HLA genotyping to investigate patterns of TCR occurrence. Rather than drawing on any new phenotypic data, the later analysis identified candidate immune exposures from TCR beta sequences and the way those sequences occurred across donors. An earlier analysis of 587 of the donors applied high-throughput TCR beta sequencing to assess whether each TCR beta V gene segment acted as functional or pseudogenic. Donor age, sex, ethnicity and CMV serostatus were compiled together with the repertoire data. Genome-wide SNP genotypes for about three fifths of the 666 donors were used in a later genetic analysis, which treated that subset as a discovery cohort. Every discovery cohort repertoire had been produced on one sequencing platform. HLA typing covered class I and class II loci at four-digit resolution. Typing coverage differed by locus: A, B, C, DRB1 and DQB1 were typed in about 620-630 donors, DQA1 in 522, DPA1 in some 600, and DPB1 in 472. Because of strong linkage in the cohort, four or five DR-DQ haplotypes were treated as single units for association and clustering. Among 350 to 400 genotyped donors of the cohort, an average of around 240,000 unique TCR beta nucleotide sequences were sequenced per donor, 15% to 20% of them non-productive. What the study reported, not specific to this receptor: In an earlier analysis of 587 of the donors, most TCR beta V segments appeared in productive rearrangements about 87% or about 30% of the time, broadly matching IMGT annotations. A further reported finding was that TCR beta sequences accurately predicted the HLA-A and HLA-B alleles for most subjects in the first cohort. When HLA alleles, especially DR and DQ, strongly co-occurred, attributing TCR associations to individual alleles was difficult. A later genetic analysis associated a missense DCLRE1C variant with V-gene and J-gene trimming of TCR beta chains, and an independent cohort replicated the association. According to a later genetic analysis, donors in an Asian-associated ancestry cluster had fewer N-insertions in productive TCRs than the roughly 670-donor mean. Over 15 rarely observed V segments, including chromosome 9 orphons, were excluded from the earlier analysis of almost 600 of the donors because counts were too low. Immune exposure information for the cohort was limited to CMV serostatus. It was suggested by the authors that the approach could potentially be generalized to other disease states and immunological phenotypes. The presence/absence analyses assumed that sequencing depth was roughly uniform across donors, and that assumption may not be true. Because some donors lacked HLA typing at each locus, the association tests relied only on the typed subset. Linkage disequilibrium might explain the correlated functional status among segregating V segments, but an unknown experimental factor could not be ruled out. A total of 164 TCR beta chains were listed by the study as associated with cytomegalovirus. A later analysis found that TCR association rates varied across HLA loci, with DRB1 alleles showing the most associated TCRs and HLA-C alleles the fewest. Only TCR beta chains were sequenced in this cohort, and the absence of alpha or paired-chain data limited detectable features. A cluster of highly shared sequence variants was judged likely to be a technical artifact of the sequencing pipeline. In a later analysis, most CMV-associated TCR beta chains were found to appear HLA-restricted, with HLA associations seemingly driven largely by CMV exposure. While some public TCRs were present in many individuals, most TCR sequences turned up only very rarely across donors. A later analysis reported that several top co-occurrence clusters appeared linked to parvovirus B19, influenza, CMV and Epstein-Barr virus. At a false discovery rate of 0.05, a later analysis linked roughly 17,000 TCR beta sequences to specific HLA alleles. The classifier was reported to diagnose cytomegalovirus status with high specificity and sensitivity in both the original cohort and the validation cohort. Some IMGT-functional V segments, including TRBV6-2 and TRBV6-3, could not be told apart with the 87-base-pair reads, so those segments were excluded. A later analysis found that HLA-associated TCR beta chains were more clonally expanded and had lower generation probabilities than equally common non-associated chains. A few of the identified cytomegalovirus-associated TCR beta chains were confirmed in vitro to be specific for cytomegalovirus antigens.

Libraries came from the immunoSEQ multiplex PCR assay. For the multiplex PCR, a mixture combining 60 forward primers for TCR Vbeta segments and 13 reverse primers for TCR Jbeta segments was used. The CDR3 region of rearranged TCR beta genes was amplified from genomic DNA by a multiplex PCR assay. On the Illumina HiSeq System, the amplified TCR beta libraries were sequenced as 87-base-pair reads. In the paper's pipeline: Across the 670 or so repertoires, a later analysis counted approximately 83 million unique TCR beta chains, 9.5 million to 13 million of which were shared by at least two donors. A nearest-neighbor algorithm error-corrected the raw reads and collapsed the reads into unique sequences, merging closely related sequences to remove PCR and sequencing errors. Alignment of CDR3 sequences to IMGT reference sequences was used to assign V, D and J gene segments. For a sequence to be retained, a match of at least six nucleotides was required to both a V gene segment and a J gene segment. A rearrangement was called productive if the CDR3 had no stop codons and remained in frame with V and J, and every other rearrangement was called non-productive. CDR3 was defined according to IMGT convention as the region running from the second conserved V-encoded cysteine to the conserved J-encoded phenylalanine. In an earlier analysis of roughly 610 of the donors, sequences lacking an unambiguous match to a single V gene segment were excluded. An earlier analysis of a few hundred of the donors called V segments functional above 56.7% productive rearrangements and segregating when the between-donor standard deviation exceeded 5%. A statistical classification framework was built for diagnosing cytomegalovirus status from the catalog of TCR beta chain sequences. In a later analysis, TCR nucleotide sequences were compared against IMGT/GENE-DB human TR gene sequences so that V and J genes could be assigned. Using the TCRdist pipeline, a later analysis assigned CDR3 sequences along with most-parsimonious VDJ recombination scenarios. In a later analysis, each TCR beta chain was defined by its CDR3 amino acid sequence together with its V-gene family, and reads without a unique V-gene family were excluded. To address suspected cross-contamination and a sequencing artifact, a later analysis removed 592 highly shared, low-generation-probability nucleotide sequences. In a later analysis, a clonal expansion index for each public chain was calculated from normalized within-repertoire ranks of inferred template counts. In a later analysis, generation probabilities were computed with a VDJ recombination model fitted to out-of-frame rearrangements, and the resulting probabilities were checked against IGoR. In a later analysis, TCR-TCR, TCR-HLA and TCR-CMV co-occurrence was scored with hypergeometric tests, and a repertoire-size bias correction was applied to TCR pairs. In a later analysis, false discovery rates were estimated by permuting HLA or CMV assignments 20 times. In a later analysis, co-occurring TCRs were grouped using DBSCAN, with TCRdist sequence similarity added in when clustering inside HLA-allele-positive subsets. For co-occurrence clustering, repertoires with fewer than 30,000 or more than 120,000 public chains were excluded, along with about five repertoires with anomalous nucleotide sharing. The table was pulled from immuneACCESS by TCRdb, which kept in-frame rearrangements only. Such tables lose some clones; where checked, under half of the loss comes from unresolved V genes, and the rest has no known cause. V, J and clone size are taken as reported in that table, and D and trimming were inferred from the DNA itself. Recorded for this sample are 120,000 or so clones; approximately 17% of them occurred a single time. The top ten hold approximately 2.9% of the sample.

Details on this clone: This receptor's antigen is unknown. Base qualities are missing; no much larger clone stands one base away.

V is clipped by 3 bases and J by 7 bases, and the sequence between their germline boundaries is 11 bases long. The germline V gene (reference sequence) specifies MNHNY as CDR1 and SVGAGI as CDR2. The CDR3 measures 13 amino acids from cysteine to phenylalanine. Here the CDR3 DNA is all that survives: 39 bases in frame from base 1. In total, more than 500 healthy bone marrow donors made up the cohort. All cohort members were sampled while nominally healthy, although unrecorded immune exposures were likely present. The donor was CMV seropositive and was included in the group of 300 or so seropositive cohort members. Every donor gave a peripheral blood sample, and the peripheral blood mononuclear cells from that sample were used for TCR beta sequencing. The Qiagen DNeasy Blood Extraction Kit was used to extract genomic DNA from the blood cell samples.

This receptor chain uses TRBV6-6 and TRBJ2-3, with the D gene too uncertain to name. This clonotype was obtained from a female donor in good health and CMV-seropositive. Sequencing was done on a sample of PBMCs. The CDR3 region has the sequence CASSYLEINTQYF. In nucleotide form, the sequence is TGTGCCAGCAGTTATCTAGAGATCAATACGCAGTATTTT.